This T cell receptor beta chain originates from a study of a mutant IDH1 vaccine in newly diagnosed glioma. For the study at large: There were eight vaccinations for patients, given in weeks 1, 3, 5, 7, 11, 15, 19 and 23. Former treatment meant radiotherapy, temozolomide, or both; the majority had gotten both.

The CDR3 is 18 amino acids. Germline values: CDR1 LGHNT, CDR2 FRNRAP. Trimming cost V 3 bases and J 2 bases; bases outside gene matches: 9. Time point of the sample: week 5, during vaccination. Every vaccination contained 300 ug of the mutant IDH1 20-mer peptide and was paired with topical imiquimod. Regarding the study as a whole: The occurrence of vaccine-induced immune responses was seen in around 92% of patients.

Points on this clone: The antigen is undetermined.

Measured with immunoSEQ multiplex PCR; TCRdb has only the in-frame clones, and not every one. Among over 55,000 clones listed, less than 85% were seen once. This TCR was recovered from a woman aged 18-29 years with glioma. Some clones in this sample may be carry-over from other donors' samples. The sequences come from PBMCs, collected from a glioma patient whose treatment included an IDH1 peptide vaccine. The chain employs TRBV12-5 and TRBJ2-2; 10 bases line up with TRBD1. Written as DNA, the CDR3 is TGTGCTAGTGGTTTTTACCGGGACAGGGGCTTCAACACCGGGGAGCTGTTTTTT. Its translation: CASGFYRDRGFNTGELFF.